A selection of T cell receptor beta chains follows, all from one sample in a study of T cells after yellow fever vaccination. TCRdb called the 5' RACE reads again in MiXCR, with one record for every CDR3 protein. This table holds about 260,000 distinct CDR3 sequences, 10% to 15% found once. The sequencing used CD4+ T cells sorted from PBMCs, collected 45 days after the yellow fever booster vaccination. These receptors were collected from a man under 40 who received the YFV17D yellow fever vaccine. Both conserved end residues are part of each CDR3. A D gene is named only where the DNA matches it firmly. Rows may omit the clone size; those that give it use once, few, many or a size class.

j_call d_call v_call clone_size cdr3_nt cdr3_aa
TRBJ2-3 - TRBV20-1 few TGCAGTGCTAGGGGGGAAAAGGCAGATACGCAGTATTTT CSARGEKADTQYF
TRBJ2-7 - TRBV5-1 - TGCGCCAGTTGCCGGGACAAGCCCTACGAGCAGTACTTC CASCRDKPYEQYF
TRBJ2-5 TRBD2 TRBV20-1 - TGCAGTGCCTCCAGCGGGAGGCCTCCGTATGAGACCCAGTACTTC CSASSGRPPYETQYF
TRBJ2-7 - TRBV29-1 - TGCAGCGTTGAAGGCGGAGGGTTTTACGAGCAGTACTTC CSVEGGGFYEQYF
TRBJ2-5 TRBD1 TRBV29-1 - TGCAGCGTGCACAGGGGCTACCAAGAGACCCAGTACTTC CSVHRGYQETQYF
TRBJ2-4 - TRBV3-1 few TGTGCCAGCAGCCAAGTTGACGTGGGGAACATTCAGTACTTC CASSQVDVGNIQYF
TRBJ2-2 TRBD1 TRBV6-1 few TGTGCCAGCAACCAAGACAGGGGAGCCGGGGAGCTGTTTTTT CASNQDRGAGELFF
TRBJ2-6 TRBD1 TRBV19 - TGTGCCAGTACCTCGGACAGGGGGGTGTCTGGGGCCAACGTCCTGACTTTC CASTSDRGVSGANVLTF
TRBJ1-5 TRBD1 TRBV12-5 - TGTGCTAGTGCCCGGACAGGCGGCAATCAGCCCCAGCATTTT CASARTGGNQPQHF
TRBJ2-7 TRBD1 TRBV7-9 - TGTGCCAGCAGCTTGTTATCGCTGTTGGGACAGCCCTACGAGCAGTACTTC CASSLLSLLGQPYEQYF
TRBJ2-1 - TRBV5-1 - TGCGCCAGCAGCTTGAAGATTGGGGCCGGGGAGTTCTTC CASSLKIGAGEFF
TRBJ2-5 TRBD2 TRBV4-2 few TGTGCCAGCAGCCCCCGACGGGGGGTTCAAGAGACCCAGTACTTC CASSPRRGVQETQYF
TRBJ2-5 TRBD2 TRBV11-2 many TGTGCCAGCAGCTTAGGTTGGGCTAGCGGCCAAGAGACCCAGTACTTC CASSLGWASGQETQYF
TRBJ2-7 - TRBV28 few TGTGCCAGCAGGGTTGGGGGGTTACAGTACGAGCAGTACTTC CASRVGGLQYEQYF
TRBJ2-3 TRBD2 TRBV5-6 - TGTGCCAGCAGTCGACAACTAGCGGGAGGCGGTACGCAGTATTTT CASSRQLAGGGTQYF
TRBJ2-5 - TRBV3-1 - TGTGCCAGCAGCCAAGGCGATTACCAAGAGACCCAGTACTTC CASSQGDYQETQYF
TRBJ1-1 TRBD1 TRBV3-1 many TGTGCCAGCAGCCAAGAAGGGGGCAACACTGAAGCTTTCTTT CASSQEGGNTEAFF
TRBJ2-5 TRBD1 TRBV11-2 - TGTGCCAGCAGCCCCGCGACCGGACAGGACGGGACCCAGTACTTC CASSPATGQDGTQYF
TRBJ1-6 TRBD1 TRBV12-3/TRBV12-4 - TGTGCCAGCAGTTCGGCCGGGACAGCCAATTCACCCCTCCACTTT CASSSAGTANSPLHF
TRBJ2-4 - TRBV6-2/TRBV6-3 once TGTGCCAGCAGTTACTCGCCCTCGGGTAGGCGGGACATTCAGTACTTC CASSYSPSGRRDIQYF
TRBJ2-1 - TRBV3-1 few TGTGCCAGCAGCCAATACCCCGCGCAGGAGCAGTTCTTC CASSQYPAQEQFF
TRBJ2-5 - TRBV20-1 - TGCAGTGCTCAAGTCGGGGAGACCCAGTACTTC CSAQVGETQYF
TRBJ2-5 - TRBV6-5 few TGTGCCAGCAGTTACTCTGGGATGAATCCTGAGACCCAGTACTTC CASSYSGMNPETQYF
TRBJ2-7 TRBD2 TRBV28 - TGTGCCAGCAGTTCTATAGCGGGAGGCGTCTACGAGCAGTACTTC CASSSIAGGVYEQYF
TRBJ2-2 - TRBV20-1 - TGCTGTGCTAGTCCCGGGACTCCCGGGATCGCCGGGGAGCTGTTTTTT CCASPGTPGIAGELFF
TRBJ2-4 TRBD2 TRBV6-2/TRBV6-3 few TGTGCCAGCAGTTACGACAGCGGGAGGATGATCCCCGCCAAAAACATTCAGTACTTC CASSYDSGRMIPAKNIQYF
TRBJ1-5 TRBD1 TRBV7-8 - TGTGCCAGCAGCTTCAGGCCCCCTGGACAGGGGCAGAATCAGCCCCAGCATTTT CASSFRPPGQGQNQPQHF
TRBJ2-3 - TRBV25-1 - TGTGCCAGCAGTGAGGCCCTTAGCACAGATACGCAGTATTTT CASSEALSTDTQYF
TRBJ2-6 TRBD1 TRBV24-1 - TGTGCCACCAGGGGGACAGGGGGTTCTGGGGCCAACGTCCTGACTTTC CATRGTGGSGANVLTF
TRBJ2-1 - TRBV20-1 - TGCAGTGCTAGCCGTGGGGGCCGTGGGTACAATGAGCAGTTCTTC CSASRGGRGYNEQFF
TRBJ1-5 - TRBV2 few TGTGCCAGCAGGGGACACCAGGATCAGCCCCAGCATTTT CASRGHQDQPQHF
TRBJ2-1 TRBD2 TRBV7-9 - TGTGCCAGCAGCTTAGGAGCGGGGAACCTCAATGAGCAGTTCTTC CASSLGAGNLNEQFF
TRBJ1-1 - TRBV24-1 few TGTGCCACCAGTGATCATGGAGGGTCTGAAGCTTTCTTT CATSDHGGSEAFF
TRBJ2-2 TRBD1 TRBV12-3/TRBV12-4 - TGTGCCAGCAGTACAGGGGGCCGGGACACCGGGGAGCTGTTTTTT CASSTGGRDTGELFF
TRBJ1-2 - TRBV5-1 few TGCGCCAGCAGCCCAGGGCACGCGAATAATGGCTACACCTTC CASSPGHANNGYTF
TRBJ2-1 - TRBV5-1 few TGCGCATACCCCAGGGGAGCCTACAATGAGCAGTTCTTC CAYPRGAYNEQFF
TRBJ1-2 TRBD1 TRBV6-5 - TGTGCCAGCAGTTGGGACAGGACGGGGAATGGCTACACCTTC CASSWDRTGNGYTF
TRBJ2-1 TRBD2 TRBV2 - TGTGCCAGCAGGGGCGGGAGGGCCTACAATGAGCAGTTCTTC CASRGGRAYNEQFF
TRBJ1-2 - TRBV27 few TGTGCCAGCAGCCGACAGAGCTATGGCTACACCTTC CASSRQSYGYTF
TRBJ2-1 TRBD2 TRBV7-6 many TGTGCCAGCAGCTCATCTAGCGGGAGGGTTGGCAATGAGCAGTTCTTC CASSSSSGRVGNEQFF
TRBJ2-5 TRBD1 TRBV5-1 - TGCGCCAGCAGCACGCTACCCCAACAGGGGACAGAGACCCAGTACTTC CASSTLPQQGTETQYF
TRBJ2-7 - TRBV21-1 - TGTGCCAGCAGCAACCGCAGGGGGGCTAGCGGGAGATGCGAGCAGTACTTC CASSNRRGASGRCEQYF
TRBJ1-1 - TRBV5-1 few TGCGCCAGCAGCTTGGTTGGGACGGGGAACACTGAAGCTTTCTTT CASSLVGTGNTEAFF
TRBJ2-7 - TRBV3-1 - TGTGCCAGCAGCCCCTACAGGGAGGGCTACGAGCAGTACTTC CASSPYREGYEQYF
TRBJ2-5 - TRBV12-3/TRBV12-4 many TGTGCCAGCAGGTTAGAAGTCGCCGGTAGAGAGACCCAGTACTTC CASRLEVAGRETQYF
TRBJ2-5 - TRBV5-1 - TGCGCCAGCAGCTTGGAGGCCGGGAACCAAGAGACCCAGTACTTC CASSLEAGNQETQYF
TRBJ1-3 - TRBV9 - TGTGCCAGCAGCGTAGCTGGGATCTCTGGAAACACCATATATTTT CASSVAGISGNTIYF
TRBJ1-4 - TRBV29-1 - TGCAGCGTTGTTGCCGGGGGGAATCAAAAACTGTTTTTT CSVVAGGNQKLFF
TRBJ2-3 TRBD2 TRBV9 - TGTGCCAGCAGTCAGCGGGGGAGAGGAGATACGCAGTATTTT CASSQRGRGDTQYF
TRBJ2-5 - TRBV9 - TGTGCCAGCAGCGTAGGGGCGGCTAAAGAGACCCAGTACTTC CASSVGAAKETQYF
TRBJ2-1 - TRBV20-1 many TGCAGTGCTTCTTTTGGGGGACAGGCAGCGGGAGGCTCCTACAATGAGCAGTTCTTC CSASFGGQAAGGSYNEQFF
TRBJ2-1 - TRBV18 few TGTGCCAGCTCACGGCAGAGCAATGAGCAGTTCTTC CASSRQSNEQFF